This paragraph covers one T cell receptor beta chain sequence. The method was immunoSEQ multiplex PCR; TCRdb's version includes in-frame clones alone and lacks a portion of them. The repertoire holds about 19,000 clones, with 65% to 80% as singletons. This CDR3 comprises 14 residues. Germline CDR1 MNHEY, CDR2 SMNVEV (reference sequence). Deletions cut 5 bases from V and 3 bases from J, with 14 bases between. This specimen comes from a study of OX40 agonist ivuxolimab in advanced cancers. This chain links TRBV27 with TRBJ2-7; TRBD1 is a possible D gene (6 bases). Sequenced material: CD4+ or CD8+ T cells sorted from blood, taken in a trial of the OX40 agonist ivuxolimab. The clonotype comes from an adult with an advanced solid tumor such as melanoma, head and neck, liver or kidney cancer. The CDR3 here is CASSKPGQDYEQYF. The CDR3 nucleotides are TGTGCCAGCAGTAAACCGGGACAAGACTACGAGCAGTACTTC.